This T cell receptor (beta chain) was sequenced in a study of T cells in Graves' hyperthyroidism and ophthalmopathy. Calling Graves' hyperthyroidism stable meant ophthalmopathy did not progress within 18 months. Patients were excluded because of uncontrolled infection, other autoimmune disease, pregnancy or lactation. Diagnoses rested on clinical symptoms, serum thyroxine and TRAb, thyroid ultrasound and orbital computed tomography. RNA transcripts served as the template for amplifying TCR beta CDR3 regions. The HTBI set primed first-round TCR CDR3 RT-PCR. TCRdb re-analysed the multiplex PCR reads in MiXCR, keeping a single row per CDR3 protein. Among 480,000 or so distinct CDR3 sequences listed, around an eighth were seen once. This clonotype was seen ten or more times. What it recognizes is unknown. Trimming cost V 3 bases and J 0 bases, with 9 bases left between them. The germline CDR1 and CDR2 sequences are SNHLY and FYNNEI. The CDR3 is made up of 14 amino acids.

Study results and caveats: Expanded thyroid clonotypes (above 0.001) were mostly also found in blood.

The rearrangement uses TRBV2 and TRBJ2-7; no definite D call. Source material: blood. This clonotype was obtained from a woman under 30 with Graves' hyperthyroidism. The CDR3 DNA sequence: TGTGCCAGCAGTGACTACCCGCTCTCCTACGAGCAGTACGTC. This translates into CASSDYPLSYEQYV.